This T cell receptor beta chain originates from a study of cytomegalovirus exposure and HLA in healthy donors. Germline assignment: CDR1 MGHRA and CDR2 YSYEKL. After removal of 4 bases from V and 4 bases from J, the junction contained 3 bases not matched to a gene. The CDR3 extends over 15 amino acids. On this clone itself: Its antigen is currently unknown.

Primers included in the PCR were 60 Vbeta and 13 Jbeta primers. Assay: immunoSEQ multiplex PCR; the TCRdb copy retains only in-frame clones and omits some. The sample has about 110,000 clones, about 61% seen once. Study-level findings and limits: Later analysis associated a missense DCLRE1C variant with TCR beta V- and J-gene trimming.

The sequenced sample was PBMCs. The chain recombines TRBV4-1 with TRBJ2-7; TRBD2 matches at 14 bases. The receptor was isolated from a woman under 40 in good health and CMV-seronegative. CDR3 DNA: TGCGCCAGCAGCCTCGGGACTAGCGGGAGTTACGAGCAGTACTTC. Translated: CASSLGTSGSYEQYF.